These 21 T cell receptor beta chains came from one sample sequenced in a study of PD-L1 blockade in urothelial cancer. Measured with immunoSEQ multiplex PCR; TCRdb has only the in-frame clones, and not every one. The data show tens of thousands of clones, around 87% seen once. This sample's time point: pretreatment peripheral blood. Sequencing used PBMCs, obtained around atezolizumab (anti-PD-L1) treatment. These TCRs come from a man aged 55 to 70 with urothelial cancer.

This clone was seen just once. The V gene is TRBV6-1, the J gene TRBJ2-1; TRBD2 aligns across 12 bases. The CDR3 has 15 residues. Germline CDR1 reads MNHNS; CDR2 reads SASEGT. With 7 bases clipped from V and 4 bases from J, the junction kept 5 bases outside the gene matches. CDR3 bases: TGTGCCAGCAAGACTAGCGGGAGTAAGTACAATGAGCAGTTCTTC. Translated, it gives CASKTSGSKYNEQFF.

This chain connects TRBV28 to TRBJ1-2, with 9 bases lining up with TRBD1. The V gene's germline CDR1 is MDHEN and CDR2 SYDVKM. With V trimmed by 10 bases and J by 3 bases, 15 bases remained unmatched. CDR3 size: 16 residues. CDR3: CATKGGQGRGDYGYTF. CDR3 coding DNA: TGTGCCACCAAGGGGGGACAGGGTAGGGGGGACTATGGCTACACCTTC.

This clone came up once. The chain joins TRBV7-6 to TRBJ2-1; TRBD2 agrees at 11 bases. Germline V gene data show CDR1 as SGHVS and CDR2 as FNYEAQ. V lost 2 bases to trimming and J lost 2 bases; unmatched junction nucleotides: 2. This CDR3 spans 16 amino acids. CDR3 protein: CASSLPSGGPYNEQFF. The DNA of the CDR3 is TGTGCCAGCAGCTTACCTAGCGGGGGGCCCTACAATGAGCAGTTCTTC.

The CDR3 reads CASSLGGRSYNEQFF. In DNA, the CDR3 is TGTGCCAGCAGTCTTGGGGGGAGATCCTACAATGAGCAGTTCTTC. The chain uses TRBV7-3 and TRBJ2-1; D is possibly TRBD2 (6 bases). Germline V CDR1 and CDR2: SGHTA, FQGTGA. This CDR3 is built from 15 residues. The V end was cut by 6 bases, the J end by 1 base, with 13 bases between.

This sequence joins TRBV29-1 and TRBJ2-5; 8 positions agree with TRBD1. The V gene end was trimmed by 2 bases and the J gene end by 2 bases; junction bases not matched to a gene: 4. Germline V gene lookup returns CDR1 SQVTM and CDR2 ANQGSEA. CDR3 length: 14 amino acids. The CDR3 DNA reads as TGCAGCGTTGAACAGGGGGCTGGTCAAGAGACCCAGTACTTC. Translation gives CSVEQGAGQETQYF.

The chain couples TRBV20-1 to TRBJ2-5; D might be TRBD2 (5 bases). Germline V gives CDR1 DFQATT, CDR2 SNEGSKA (reference sequence). The CDR3 totals 11 residues. The V gene lost 5 bases and the J gene lost 10 bases, with 14 bases spanning the gap. The CDR3 sequence: CSAPAGGDQYF. The CDR3 DNA sequence: TGCAGTGCTCCCGCGGGTGGGGACCAGTACTTC.

This rearrangement joins TRBV7-3 to TRBJ1-1; possible D gene TRBD1, 6 bases. Germline V CDR1 and CDR2: SGHTA, FQGTGA. This CDR3 is built from 13 residues. Trimming stripped 5 bases from V and 1 base from J, with 8 bases between. This CDR3 is CASSTQGNTEAFF. The CDR3 nucleotides read TGTGCCAGCAGCACACAGGGGAACACTGAAGCTTTCTTT.

The chain joins TRBV27 to TRBJ2-7; TRBD2 matches at 10 bases. Germline CDR1 reads MNHEY; CDR2 reads SMNVEV (reference sequence). V trimming: 5 bases; J trimming: 2 bases; junction bases outside the gene matches: 12. This CDR3 comprises 17 residues. The CDR3: CASSPLPSSGSAYEQYF. The CDR3, as DNA: TGTGCCAGCAGTCCGCTACCCTCTAGCGGGAGCGCCTACGAGCAGTACTTC.

A single count supports this clone. The junction and the germline gene differ at one end; a read error may be behind it. The V gene is TRBV7-7, the J gene TRBJ2-1; 12 nucleotides match TRBD2. The V gene's germline CDR1 is SSHAT and CDR2 FNYEAQ (reference sequence). The CDR3 extends over 16 amino acids. DNA of the CDR3: TGTGCTAGCAGCTTAGCTAGCGGGAGGGCATACAATGAGCAGTTCTTC. Its translation: CASSLASGRAYNEQFF. The whole variable domain, filled in from reference TRBV7-7 and TRBJ2-1, reads GAGVSQSPRYKVTKRGQDVTLRCDPISSHATLYWYQQALGQGPEFLTYFNYEAQPDKSGLPSDRFSAERPEGSISTLTIQRTEQRDSAMYRCASSLASGRAYNEQFFGPGTRLTVL.

J is TRBJ1-2 and V is TRBV19, with TRBD1 identical over 7 bases. V dropped 7 bases and J dropped 3; count of bases not matched to a gene: 14. This CDR3 spans 16 amino acids. From germline, CDR1 is LNHDA and CDR2 SQIVND (reference sequence). The CDR3 nucleotides read TGTGCCAGTAACCAATTAGGACAGGATCGGCACTATGGCTACACCTTC. This translates into CASNQLGQDRHYGYTF.

This chain links TRBV6-4 with TRBJ1-1; D remains unclear. The CDR3 has 19 residues. Germline assignment: CDR1 MRHNA and CDR2 SNTAGT. V lost 4 bases, J lost 6 bases, and 30 bases lay in between. The CDR3, as DNA: TGTGCCAGCAGTGTTCCCCCCGAGCCGAGCGTAAAAGGAGAGGCTGAAGCTTTCTTT. Encoded protein: CASSVPPEPSVKGEAEAFF.

As DNA, the CDR3 is TGCAGCGTTTTCCAGGAAGGGGGCGCAGGGTATGGCTACACCTTC. This translates into CSVFQEGGAGYGYTF. This chain uses TRBV29-1 with TRBJ1-2; 7 positions match TRBD1. The V gene end was trimmed by 5 bases and the J gene end by 5 bases; junction bases not matched to a gene: 14. CDR3 length: 15 residues. CDR1 and CDR2 from the germline V gene are SQVTM and ANQGSEA.

This sequence joins TRBV4-2 and TRBJ2-7, with TRBD1 identical over 10 bases. Germline-derived CDR1 and CDR2 are LGHNA and YNFKEQ. This CDR3 spans 16 amino acids. The V segment lost 3 bases and the J segment 1 base; nucleotides outside the gene matches: 6. This CDR3 is CASSHAGTGASYEQYF. The CDR3, as DNA: TGTGCCAGCAGCCACGCCGGGACAGGGGCTTCCTACGAGCAGTACTTC.

This chain uses TRBV4-1 with TRBJ1-2, with 11 bases identical to TRBD1. The trim removed 4 bases at V and 4 bases at J, leaving 5 bases unmatched. Germline assignment: CDR1 MGHRA and CDR2 YSYEKL. The CDR3 is 15 residues long. CDR3 residues: CASSPGQGAAYGYTF. CDR3 nucleotides: TGCGCCAGCAGCCCTGGACAGGGGGCTGCCTATGGCTACACCTTC.

This clone occurred once. Distinct nucleotide sequences in the sample also encode this CDR3. The chain links TRBV4-3 to TRBJ1-2, with a weak D call TRBD1 (6 bases). The CDR3 consists of 13 residues. The V end lost 0 bases, the J end lost 4 bases, and 6 bases lay between the germline ends. CDR1 is LGHNA and CDR2 is YSLEER in the germline V gene. In nucleotides, the CDR3 is TGCGCCAGCAGCCAAGACAGGGGCTATGGCTACACCTTC. Residues: CASSQDRGYGYTF.

The V gene is TRBV5-1, the J gene TRBJ1-3, with TRBD1 matching 9 bases. The CDR3 is 15 residues long. Germline CDR1 reads SGHRS; CDR2 reads YFSETQ. The V and J ends lost 1 base and 2 bases, in that order; junction bases with no gene match: 1. The CDR3: CASSLNRGPGNTIYF. The CDR3 coding sequence is TGCGCCAGCAGCTTGAACAGGGGGCCTGGAAACACCATATATTTT.

Regarding this clone: Other DNA sequences of this sample code for an identical CDR3. The chain recombines TRBV4-3 with TRBJ1-4; D unclear. Trimming stripped 0 bases from V and 4 bases from J, with 6 bases between. This CDR3 spans 14 amino acids. The germline V gene encodes CDR1 LGHNA and CDR2 YSLEER. The CDR3 protein is CASSQDRYNEKLFF. CDR3 DNA: TGCGCCAGCAGCCAAGACAGGTATAATGAAAAACTGTTTTTT.

This clone showed up just once. The rearrangement links TRBV7-2 to TRBJ2-3, with TRBD2 matching over 10 bases. The CDR3 runs to 15 residues. The germline V gene has CDR1 SGHTA and CDR2 FQGNSA. The ends lost 5 bases at V and 4 bases at J; junction bases unmatched: 6. For the CDR3, the DNA is TGTGCCAGCAGCGTAAGCGGGGGGGCCCCAGATACGCAGTATTTT. Its protein is CASSVSGGAPDTQYF.

V usage is TRBV19 and J usage is TRBJ2-3; 8 bases match TRBD2. The junction had 3 bases not matched to a gene; V was cut back by 4 bases and J by 0 bases. Germline V gives CDR1 LNHDA, CDR2 SQIVND (reference sequence). There are 15 residues in the CDR3. The CDR3 nucleotides read TGTGCCAGTAGTAGAGCGGGGGTTAGCACAGATACGCAGTATTTT. This encodes CASSRAGVSTDTQYF.

The chain links TRBV6-1 to TRBJ1-4; D not certain. The length of the CDR3 is 11 residues. Per the germline V gene, CDR1 is MNHNS and CDR2 is SASEGT. The V gene lost 8 bases and the J gene lost 10 bases, with 11 bases spanning the gap. CDR3 sequence (DNA): TGTGCCAGCGGTTGGGGAGGAAAACTGTTTTTT. It translates to CASGWGGKLFF.

The chain joins TRBV29-1 to TRBJ1-3; tentatively, D is TRBD1 (6 bases). The germline V gene encodes CDR1 SQVTM and CDR2 ANQGSEA. The CDR3 is 14 residues long. The ends were cut back, 4 bases at V and 0 bases at J, with 10 bases in the middle. CDR3 bases: TGCAGCGTTGTCCCGGACAGCTCTGGAAACACCATATATTTT. The encoded protein is CSVVPDSSGNTIYF.